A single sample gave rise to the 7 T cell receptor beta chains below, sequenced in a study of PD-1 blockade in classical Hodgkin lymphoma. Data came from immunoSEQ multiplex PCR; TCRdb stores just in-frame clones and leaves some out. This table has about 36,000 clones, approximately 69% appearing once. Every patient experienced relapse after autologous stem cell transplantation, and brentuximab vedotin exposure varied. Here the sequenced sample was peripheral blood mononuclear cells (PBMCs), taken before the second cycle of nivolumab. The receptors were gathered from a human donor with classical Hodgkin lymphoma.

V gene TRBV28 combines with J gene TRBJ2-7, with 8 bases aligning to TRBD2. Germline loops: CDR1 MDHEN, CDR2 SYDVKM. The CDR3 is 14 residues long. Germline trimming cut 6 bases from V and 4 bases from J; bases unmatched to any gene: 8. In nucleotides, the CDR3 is TGTGCCAGCAGACGGGAGGGCCAGTTGTACGAGCAGTACTTC. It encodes CASRREGQLYEQYF.

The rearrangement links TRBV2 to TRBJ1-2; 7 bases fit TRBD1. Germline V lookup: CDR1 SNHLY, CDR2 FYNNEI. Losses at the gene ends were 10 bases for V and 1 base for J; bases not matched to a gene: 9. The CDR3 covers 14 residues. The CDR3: CATSRTGLNYGYTF. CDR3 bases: TGTGCCACGTCAAGGACAGGCCTTAACTATGGCTACACCTTC.

The CDR3: CASIWGRYTEAFF. In DNA, the CDR3 is TGTGCCAGCATCTGGGGAAGGTACACTGAAGCTTTCTTT. The chain combines TRBV6-1 with TRBJ1-1; the D is unclear. The germline V and J ends were trimmed by 7 bases and 3 bases, with 12 bases remaining between them. The CDR3 has 13 residues. The germline V gene has CDR1 MNHNS and CDR2 SASEGT.

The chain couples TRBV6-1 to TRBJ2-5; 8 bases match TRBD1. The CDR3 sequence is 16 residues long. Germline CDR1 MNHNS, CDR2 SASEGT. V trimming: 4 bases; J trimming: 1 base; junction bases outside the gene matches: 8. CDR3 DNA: TGTGCCAGCAGTGCCCAGGGGGCGCTGGGCCAAGAGACCCAGTACTTC. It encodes CASSAQGALGQETQYF.

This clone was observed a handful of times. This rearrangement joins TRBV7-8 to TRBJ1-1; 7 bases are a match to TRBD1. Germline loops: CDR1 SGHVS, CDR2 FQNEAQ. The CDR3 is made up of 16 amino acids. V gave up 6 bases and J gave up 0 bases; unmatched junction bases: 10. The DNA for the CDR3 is TGTGCCAGCAGAAGTCAGGGGGTGATTATGAACACTGAAGCTTTCTTT. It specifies CASRSQGVIMNTEAFF.

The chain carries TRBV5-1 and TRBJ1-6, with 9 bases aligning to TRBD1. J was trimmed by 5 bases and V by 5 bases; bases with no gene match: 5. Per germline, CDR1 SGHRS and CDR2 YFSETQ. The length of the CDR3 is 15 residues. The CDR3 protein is CASSSWTGDNSPLHF. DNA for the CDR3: TGCGCCAGCAGTTCCTGGACAGGGGATAATTCACCCCTCCACTTT.

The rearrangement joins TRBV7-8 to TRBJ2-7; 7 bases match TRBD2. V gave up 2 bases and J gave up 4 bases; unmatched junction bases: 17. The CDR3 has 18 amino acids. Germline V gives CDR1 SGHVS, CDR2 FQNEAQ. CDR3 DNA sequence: TGTGCCAGCAGCTTATTCGGCTTTGGAGCGGGAACGGAATACGAGCAGTACTTC. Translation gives CASSLFGFGAGTEYEQYF.